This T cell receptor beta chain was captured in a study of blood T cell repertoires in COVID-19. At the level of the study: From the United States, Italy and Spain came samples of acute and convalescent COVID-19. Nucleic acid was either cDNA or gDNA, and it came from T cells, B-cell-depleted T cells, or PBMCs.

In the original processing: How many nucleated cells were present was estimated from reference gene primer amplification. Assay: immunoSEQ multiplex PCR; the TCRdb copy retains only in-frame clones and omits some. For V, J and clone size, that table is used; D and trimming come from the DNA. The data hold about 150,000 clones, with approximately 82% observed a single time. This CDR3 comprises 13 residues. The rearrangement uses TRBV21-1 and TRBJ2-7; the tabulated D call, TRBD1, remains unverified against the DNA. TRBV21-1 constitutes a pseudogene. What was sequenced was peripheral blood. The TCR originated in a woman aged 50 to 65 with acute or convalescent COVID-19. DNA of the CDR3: TGTGCCAGCAGCACCGGGAAGGGGGAGGAGCAGTACTTC. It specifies CASSTGKGEEQYF.